This is a list of T cell receptor beta chains from one sample in a study of cytomegalovirus exposure and HLA in healthy donors. Sequenced by immunoSEQ multiplex PCR; TCRdb stores in-frame clones only, minus some. The sample features more than 100,000 clones, with under 2% in its top ten. Sequencing was carried out using PBMCs. The receptors derive from a woman in her thirties or forties in good health and CMV-seronegative. Both conserved end residues are part of each CDR3. A D gene is named only where the DNA matches it firmly.

J gene | D gene | V gene | CDR3 protein | CDR3 DNA
TRBJ2-7 | TRBD1 | TRBV5-1 | CASSPNSGTGSHEQYF | TGCGCCAGCAGCCCGAATTCCGGGACAGGGTCGCACGAGCAGTACTTC
TRBJ1-1 | - | TRBV10-3 | CAISLDTGNTEAFF | TGTGCCATCAGCTTGGATACAGGGAACACTGAAGCTTTCTTT
TRBJ1-1 | - | TRBV9 | CASSVQTERRTEAFF | TGTGCCAGCAGCGTTCAGACAGAGAGGAGAACTGAAGCTTTCTTT
TRBJ1-3 | - | TRBV4-3 | CASSPPGLSGNTIYF | TGCGCCAGCAGCCCCCCTGGACTCTCTGGAAACACCATATATTTT
TRBJ1-1 | - | TRBV7-2 | CASSFPQGSEAFF | TGTGCCAGCAGCTTCCCCCAGGGTAGCGAAGCTTTCTTT
TRBJ2-5 | - | TRBV21-1 | CASVDISTETQYF | TGTGCCAGCGTTGACATCTCTACGGAGACCCAGTACTTC
TRBJ1-4 | - | TRBV23-1 | CASSQSWESAANEKLFF | TGCGCCAGCAGTCAATCGTGGGAGAGTGCGGCTAATGAAAAACTGTTTTTT
TRBJ2-1 | TRBD2 | TRBV7-9 | CASSLRSGGKNEQFF | TGTGCCAGCAGCTTACGTAGCGGGGGTAAGAATGAGCAGTTCTTC
TRBJ1-2 | - | TRBV10-3 | CAISDPKAGGARGYTF | TGTGCCATCAGTGACCCGAAGGCGGGGGGCGCGAGGGGCTACACCTTC
TRBJ1-2 | TRBD1 | TRBV25-1 | CASSAGQGVLRDYGYTF | TGTGCCAGCAGTGCCGGACAGGGGGTCTTACGGGACTATGGCTACACCTTC
TRBJ2-2 | - | TRBV7-2 | CASSSFGAELFF | TGTGCCAGCAGCTCCTTTGGGGCGGAGCTGTTTTTT
TRBJ2-6 | - | TRBV29-1 | CSVDGSSGANVLTF | TGCAGCGTTGACGGGTCCTCTGGGGCCAACGTCCTGACTTTC
TRBJ1-4 | - | TRBV5-5 | CASSLEGALVEKLFF | TGTGCCAGCAGCTTGGAAGGGGCGTTGGTTGAAAAACTGTTTTTT
TRBJ2-7 | TRBD2 | TRBV7-9 | CASSKLAGGSYEQYF | TGTGCCAGCAGCAAACTAGCGGGGGGTTCCTACGAGCAGTACTTC
TRBJ2-7 | - | TRBV7-6 | CASSLLQATYEQYF | TGTGCCAGCAGCTTACTACAGGCAACCTACGAGCAGTACTTC
TRBJ1-1 | - | TRBV5-1 | CASSLGAVSGATEAFF | TGCGCCAGCAGCTTGGGAGCAGTTAGTGGGGCCACTGAAGCTTTCTTT
TRBJ1-5 | TRBD1 | TRBV10-1 | CASAGTGNQPQHF | TGCGCCAGCGCTGGGACAGGCAATCAGCCCCAGCATTTT
TRBJ1-4 | - | TRBV28 | CASIPLARPGEKLFF | TGTGCCAGCATACCTCTAGCACGACCGGGAGAAAAACTGTTTTTT
TRBJ2-6 | - | TRBV19 | CASSSRHVGANVLTF | TGTGCCAGTAGTTCCCGACACGTCGGGGCCAACGTCCTGACTTTC
TRBJ1-3 | - | TRBV5-6 | CASNKQGSGNTIYF | TGTGCCAGCAACAAACAGGGCTCCGGAAACACCATATATTTT
TRBJ1-2 | TRBD1 | TRBV28 | CASRQPGTGYYGYTF | TGTGCCAGCAGACAACCCGGGACAGGGTACTATGGCTACACCTTC
TRBJ1-4 | - | TRBV5-1 | CASSLGGTTNEKLFF | TGCGCCAGCAGCTTGGGAGGGACAACTAATGAAAAACTGTTTTTT
TRBJ2-2 | - | TRBV25-1 | CASFDARGGAGELFF | TGTGCCAGCTTCGATGCTAGGGGGGGGGCCGGGGAGCTGTTTTTT
TRBJ1-5 | TRBD1 | TRBV19 | CASSEGAGGRNQPQHF | TGTGCCAGTAGTGAGGGGGCAGGGGGCCGCAATCAGCCTCAGCATTTT
TRBJ2-7 | - | TRBV4-2 | CASSQELANEQYF | TGTGCCAGCAGCCAGGAGCTAGCTAACGAGCAGTACTTC
TRBJ2-5 | - | TRBV28 | CASGAGLQETQYF | TGTGCCAGCGGCGCGGGCCTCCAAGAGACCCAGTACTTC
TRBJ2-1 | TRBD1 | TRBV5-4 | CASSLSGTDNEQFF | TGTGCCAGCAGCCTATCCGGGACAGACAATGAGCAGTTCTTC
TRBJ1-2 | TRBD1 | TRBV7-9 | CASSLPGGYGYTF | TGTGCCAGCAGCTTACCAGGGGGCTATGGCTACACCTTC
TRBJ1-1 | - | TRBV7-8 | CASSLERNTEAFF | TGTGCCAGCAGCTTAGAGAGGAACACTGAAGCTTTCTTT
TRBJ2-3 | TRBD2 | TRBV9 | CASSVDSGGAVTDTQYF | TGTGCCAGCAGCGTAGATAGCGGGGGGGCGGTCACAGATACGCAGTATTTT
TRBJ1-4 | - | TRBV5-6 | CASSLAGNREKLFF | TGTGCCAGCAGCTTAGCAGGGAATCGGGAAAAACTGTTTTTT
TRBJ1-1 | - | TRBV9 | CASSVGRANTEAFF | TGTGCCAGCAGCGTAGGGAGGGCGAACACTGAAGCTTTCTTT
TRBJ1-1 | - | TRBV10-3 | CAITDDRRPILNTEAFF | TGTGCCATCACGGACGACAGGCGACCGATTCTGAACACTGAAGCTTTCTTT
TRBJ1-1 | TRBD1 | TRBV7-2 | CASSSRGTNTEAFF | TGTGCCAGCAGCTCCAGGGGGACGAACACTGAAGCTTTCTTT
TRBJ2-2 | TRBD1 | TRBV18 | CASSPRPGGLNTGELFF | TGTGCCAGCTCACCAAGGCCAGGGGGCCTGAACACCGGGGAGCTGTTTTTT
TRBJ2-3 | TRBD1 | TRBV13 | CASSPGQETDTQYF | TGTGCCAGCAGCCCAGGACAGGAGACAGATACGCAGTATTTT
TRBJ1-5 | TRBD1 | TRBV19 | CASRKDRETRNQPQHF | TGTGCCAGTAGAAAGGACAGGGAGACCCGAAATCAGCCCCAGCATTTT
TRBJ1-1 | TRBD1 | TRBV29-1 | CSVTGWYTEAFF | TGCAGCGTGACAGGGTGGTACACTGAAGCTTTCTTT
TRBJ2-2 | TRBD1 | TRBV2 | CASRAGQGYTGELFF | TGTGCCAGCAGGGCTGGACAGGGCTACACCGGGGAGCTGTTTTTT
TRBJ1-2 | - | TRBV19 | CATLIGGDANYGYTF | TGTGCCACCCTAATCGGGGGAGACGCTAACTATGGCTACACCTTC
TRBJ2-5 | TRBD1 | TRBV5-1 | CASSRGQGRGQETQYF | TGCGCCAGCAGCCGCGGACAGGGAAGGGGCCAAGAGACCCAGTACTTC
TRBJ2-5 | - | TRBV5-1 | CASSPAGTETQYF | TGCGCCAGCAGCCCCGCGGGGACAGAGACCCAGTACTTC
TRBJ1-3 | TRBD1 | TRBV5-8 | CASSSIPGQGKNTIYF | TGTGCCAGCAGCTCTATACCGGGACAGGGGAAAAACACCATATATTTT
TRBJ1-3 | - | TRBV4-3 | CASSQGRGNTIYF | TGCGCCAGCAGCCAAGGTAGAGGAAACACCATATATTTT
TRBJ1-5 | - | TRBV9 | CASSITTANNQPQHF | TGTGCCAGCAGCATTACGACAGCGAACAATCAGCCCCAGCATTTT